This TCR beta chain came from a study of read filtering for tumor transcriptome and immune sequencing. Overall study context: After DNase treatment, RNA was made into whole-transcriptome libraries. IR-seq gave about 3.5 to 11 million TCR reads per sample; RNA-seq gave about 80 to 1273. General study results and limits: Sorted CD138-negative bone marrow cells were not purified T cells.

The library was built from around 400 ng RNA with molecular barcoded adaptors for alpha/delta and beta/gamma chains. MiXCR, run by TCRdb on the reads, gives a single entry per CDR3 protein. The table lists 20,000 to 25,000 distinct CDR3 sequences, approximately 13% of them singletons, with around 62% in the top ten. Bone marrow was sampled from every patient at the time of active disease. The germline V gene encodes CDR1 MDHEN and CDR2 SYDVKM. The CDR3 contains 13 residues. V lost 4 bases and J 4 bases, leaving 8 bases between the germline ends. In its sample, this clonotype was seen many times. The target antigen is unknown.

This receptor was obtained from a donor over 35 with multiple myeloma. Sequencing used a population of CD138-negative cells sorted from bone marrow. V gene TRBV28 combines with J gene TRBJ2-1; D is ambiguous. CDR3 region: CASSSSRYNEQFF. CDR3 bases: TGTGCCAGCAGTTCTTCTAGATACAATGAGCAGTTCTTC.